Following are 30 T cell receptor beta chains from one sample sequenced in a study of blood T cell repertoires in COVID-19. Produced via immunoSEQ multiplex PCR; TCRdb's table is partial and in-frame only. The data show some 210,000 clones, roughly 81% seen once. Material for sequencing was peripheral blood. The source of these receptors is a woman aged 50 to 60 with active or convalescent COVID-19.

This clone is a singleton in its sample. The CDR3 coding sequence is TGCGCCAGCAGCCCCCAGGGAATTGGGGACACTGAAGCTTTCTTT. This codes for CASSPQGIGDTEAFF. V is TRBV4-1 and J is TRBJ1-1, with D possibly matching TRBD1 (5 bases). The germline V and J ends were trimmed by 4 bases and 3 bases, with 15 bases remaining between them. CDR3 length equals 15 residues. The germline gives CDR1 MGHRA, CDR2 YSYEKL.

V usage is TRBV28 and J usage is TRBJ2-7; 8 nucleotides line up with TRBD2. The V and J ends lost 3 bases and 4 bases, in that order; junction bases with no gene match: 2. This CDR3 region has 13 residues. The germline V gene has CDR1 MDHEN and CDR2 SYDVKM. The CDR3 DNA reads as TGTGCCAGCAGTTTGGGACTAGAGTACGAGCAGTACTTC. This codes for CASSLGLEYEQYF.

This clone was detected a few times. CDR3 sequence: CASSPAGARGYTF. CDR3 DNA sequence: TGTGCCAGCAGCCCCGCAGGTGCCCGGGGCTACACCTTC. The chain is built from TRBV6-5 and TRBJ1-2; no reliable D call. This CDR3 spans 13 amino acids. Germline CDR1 is MNHEY and CDR2 is SVGAGI. Trimming shortened V by 6 bases and J by 8 bases, and 16 bases separated the two germline ends.

The chain recombines TRBV9 with TRBJ2-5; D gene unclear. The germline V and J ends were trimmed by 3 bases and 2 bases, with 2 bases remaining between them. The V gene's germline CDR1 is SGDLS and CDR2 YYNGEE. The CDR3 runs to 11 residues. The CDR3 sequence is CASSAQETQYF. CDR3 bases: TGTGCCAGCAGCGCGCAAGAGACCCAGTACTTC.

The V call is TRBV19, the J call TRBJ2-1, with 8 bases lining up with TRBD1. The CDR3 loop spans 14 amino acids. J lost 6 bases, V lost 3 bases, and 4 bases had no gene match. Looked up from germline, CDR1 is LNHDA and CDR2 is SQIVND (reference sequence). The CDR3 spells CASSIRTGLNEQFF. CDR3 bases: TGTGCCAGTAGTATCCGGACAGGGCTCAATGAGCAGTTCTTC.

This chain joins TRBV5-1 and TRBJ2-7, with a tentative D call TRBD2 (7 bases). Trimming took 1 base from V and 2 from J, leaving 10 bases between them. The CDR3 sequence is 14 residues long. Germline lookup yields CDR1 SGHRS and CDR2 YFSETQ. CDR3 protein: CASSLSGGPYEQYF. The DNA for the CDR3 is TGCGCCAGCAGCTTGTCGGGGGGCCCCTACGAGCAGTACTTC.

This chain uses TRBV2 with TRBJ1-4; D call uncertain. V dropped 6 bases and J dropped 5 bases, with 13 bases sitting between them. The CDR3 is 14 amino acids. Germline CDR1 reads SNHLY; CDR2 reads FYNNEI. CDR3 nucleotide sequence: TGTGCCAGCAGCGCGGTCCTGGAAAATGAAAAACTGTTTTTT. It translates to CASSAVLENEKLFF.

This chain links TRBV2 with TRBJ2-7; maybe TRBD1 (6 bases). V shed 6 bases and J shed 3 bases, with 21 bases lying between them. The CDR3 has 16 residues. Germline V gene lookup returns CDR1 SNHLY and CDR2 FYNNEI. CDR3 region: CASSPRGADRFYEQYF. The CDR3 DNA follows: TGTGCCAGCAGCCCCAGGGGAGCGGACCGTTTCTACGAGCAGTACTTC.

Of note for this clone: A junction boundary mismatches the germline segment, possibly from a read error. The rearrangement joins TRBV28 to TRBJ1-1, with 11 bases identical to TRBD1. CDR1 and CDR2 from the germline V gene are MDHEN and SYDVKM. This CDR3 comprises 15 residues. CDR3 sequence: CASSLWDRGKTEAFF. Here the CDR3 DNA reads TGTGCCAGCAGTCTATGGGACAGGGGGAAGACTGAAGCTTTCTTT. Combining the CDR3 with reference TRBV28 and TRBJ1-1 gives the whole variable domain DVKVTQSSRYLVKRTGEKVFLECVQDMDHENMFWYRQDPGLGLRLIYFSYDVKMKEKGDIPEGYSVSREKKERFSLILESASTNQTSMYLCASSLWDRGKTEAFFGQGTRLTVV.

V and J are TRBV24-1 and TRBJ2-7, with TRBD2 identical over 14 bases. This CDR3 spans 17 amino acids. Germline lookup yields CDR1 KGHDR and CDR2 SFDVKD. The J segment lost 4 bases and the V segment lost 2 bases, leaving 6 bases of the junction unmatched. DNA for the CDR3: TGTGCCACCAGTGATTCCGGGACTAGCGGGAGATCTTACGAGCAGTACTTC. It codes for CATSDSGTSGRSYEQYF.

The chain joins TRBV18 to TRBJ2-2; 11 nucleotides line up with TRBD1. Germline CDR1 KGHSH, CDR2 LQKENI. V shed 2 bases and J 2 bases; nucleotides not matched to a gene: 1. CDR3 length: 16 residues. The CDR3 loop reads CASSPWTGGNTGELFF. Here the CDR3 DNA reads TGTGCCAGCTCACCATGGACAGGGGGCAACACCGGGGAGCTGTTTTTT. Using reference TRBV18 and TRBJ2-2 for the parts outside the CDR3, the full variable domain is NAGVMQNPRHLVRRRGQEARLRCSPMKGHSHVYWYRQLPEEGLKFMVYLQKENIIDESGMPKERFSAEFPKEGPSILRIQQVVRGDSAAYFCASSPWTGGNTGELFFGEGSRLTVL.

In its sample, this clone was seen many times. The rearrangement joins TRBV11-2 to TRBJ2-7, with 10 bases lining up with TRBD1. After removal of 4 bases from V and 3 bases from J, the junction contained 3 bases not matched to a gene. The CDR3 contains 14 residues. Germline lookup yields CDR1 SGHAT and CDR2 FQNNGV. CDR3 residues: CASSWGQGHYEQYV. The CDR3 nucleotides are TGTGCCAGCAGCTGGGGACAGGGGCACTACGAGCAGTACGTC.

This clone has only one observation. The chain carries TRBV2 and TRBJ1-1; 8 nucleotides agree with TRBD1. V shed 6 bases and J 4 bases; nucleotides not matched to a gene: 7. This CDR3 is built from 14 residues. Per the germline V gene, CDR1 is SNHLY and CDR2 is FYNNEI. The CDR3 region has the DNA TGTGCCAGCAGGCCCACAGGGGGAGGCACTGAAGCTTTCTTT. The encoded protein is CASRPTGGGTEAFF.

The chain has TRBV5-6 and TRBJ2-3, with D unresolved. V lost 1 base, J lost 0 bases, and 6 bases lay in between. CDR1 and CDR2 from the germline V gene are SGHDT and YYEEEE. This CDR3 contains 14 residues. DNA of the CDR3: TGTGCCAGCAGCTTGCTAGTGAGCACAGATACGCAGTATTTT. This translates into CASSLLVSTDTQYF.

The DNA for the CDR3 is TGTGCCAGCAGTCCACTATCATTCGAGGGAATCTGGAATCAGCCCCAGCATTTT. It translates to CASSPLSFEGIWNQPQHF. The chain joins TRBV28 to TRBJ1-5; D gene uncertain. V lost 5 bases to trimming and J lost 4 bases, with 24 bases between them. The CDR3 contains 18 residues. Germline V gene sequence: CDR1 MDHEN, CDR2 SYDVKM.

The genes are TRBV3-1 (or the pseudogene TRBV3-2) and TRBJ2-1; 9 nucleotides agree with TRBD2. The length of the CDR3 is 17 residues. CDR1 is LGHDT and CDR2 is YNNKEL in the germline V gene (reference sequence). After removal of 2 bases from V and 7 bases from J, the junction contained 12 bases not matched to a gene. The CDR3 DNA reads TGTGCCAGCAGCCAAAGCGCCGGGCGGGGGGGCAATAATGAGCAGTTCTTC. This gives the protein CASSQSAGRGGNNEQFF.

The gene calls are TRBV7-3 and TRBJ2-2; no definite D call. The germline gives CDR1 SGHTA, CDR2 FQGTGA. The CDR3 is 11 residues long. Trimming took 5 bases from V and 7 from J, leaving 5 bases between them. This chain's CDR3 is CASSPGGELFF. The CDR3 DNA reads as TGTGCCAGCAGCCCCGGCGGGGAGCTGTTTTTT.

The chain employs TRBV6-5 and TRBJ1-1, with no clear D. This CDR3 comprises 12 residues. CDR1 MNHEY and CDR2 SVGAGI come from the germline V gene. Trimming removed 8 bases from V and 4 bases from J, with 11 bases in between. CDR3 loop: CASSRESTEAFF. In DNA form, the CDR3 reads TGTGCCAGCTCGAGGGAGAGCACTGAAGCTTTCTTT.

Only one count was recorded for this clone. This rearrangement joins TRBV5-4 to TRBJ2-1; 8 nucleotides align to TRBD2. This CDR3 is built from 15 residues. The V segment lost 4 bases and the J segment 1 base; nucleotides outside the gene matches: 4. The germline CDR1 and CDR2 sequences are SGHNT and YYREEE (reference sequence). The CDR3 spells CASSPGGASYNEQFF. In DNA form, the CDR3 reads TGTGCCAGCAGCCCCGGGGGGGCTTCCTACAATGAGCAGTTCTTC.

The chain couples TRBV18 to TRBJ2-7, with 7 bases that match TRBD1. The CDR3 totals 13 residues. CDR1 is KGHSH, CDR2 LQKENI, per germline. The V segment lost 3 bases and the J segment 3 bases; nucleotides outside the gene matches: 2. The CDR3 loop reads CASSPDRYYEQYV. In nucleotides, the CDR3 is TGTGCCAGCTCACCGGACAGGTACTACGAGCAGTACGTC.

This rearrangement joins TRBV7-9 to TRBJ1-2; D is ambiguous. The V gene's germline CDR1 is SEHNR and CDR2 FQNEAQ (reference sequence). Trimming removed 5 bases from V and 2 bases from J, with 6 bases in between. The CDR3 is 12 amino acids. The CDR3 here is CASSPLNYGYTF. Written as DNA, the CDR3 is TGTGCCAGCAGCCCACTGAACTATGGCTACACCTTC.

The chain is built from TRBV5-4 and TRBJ2-1; 9 bases are shared with TRBD1. Germline V gene lookup returns CDR1 SGHNT and CDR2 YYREEE (reference sequence). J gave up 0 bases and V 4 bases, and 5 bases lay outside the gene matches. CDR3 length equals 16 residues. The CDR3 DNA sequence: TGTGCCAGCAGCCCCGGACAGGGGAGCTCCTACAATGAGCAGTTCTTC. Encoded protein: CASSPGQGSSYNEQFF.

This clone was observed a single time. The gene calls are TRBV28 and TRBJ1-1; a possible D gene is TRBD1 (6 bases). Germline CDR1 is MDHEN and CDR2 is SYDVKM. The length of the CDR3 is 13 residues. Between the trimmed V and J ends, which lost 6 bases and 0 bases, there was a span of 8 bases. The CDR3 bases are TGTGCCAGCAGCCGGACAGTGAACACTGAAGCTTTCTTT. This sequence encodes CASSRTVNTEAFF. The whole variable domain, filled in from reference TRBV28 and TRBJ1-1, reads DVKVTQSSRYLVKRTGEKVFLECVQDMDHENMFWYRQDPGLGLRLIYFSYDVKMKEKGDIPEGYSVSREKKERFSLILESASTNQTSMYLCASSRTVNTEAFFGQGTRLTVV.

CDR3 bases: TGTGCCAGCAGTCCACGGGACAGAATATACGAGCAGTACGTC. Its protein is CASSPRDRIYEQYV. This chain joins TRBV6-5 and TRBJ2-7; 7 positions match TRBD1. V lost 5 bases to trimming and J lost 4 bases; unmatched junction nucleotides: 8. The CDR3 loop spans 14 amino acids. Germline V lookup: CDR1 MNHEY, CDR2 SVGAGI.

The CDR3 region is CSGLAGTANYGYTF. Written as DNA, the CDR3 is TGCAGCGGCCTTGCCGGGACAGCTAACTATGGCTACACCTTC. The J gene is TRBJ1-2, the V gene TRBV29-1; 7 bases map to TRBD1. The CDR3 covers 14 residues. Germline V gene sequence: CDR1 SQVTM, CDR2 ANQGSEA. With V trimmed by 7 bases and J by 0 bases, 8 bases remained unmatched. The full variable domain, completed using reference TRBV29-1 and TRBJ1-2, is SAVISQKPSRDICQRGTSLTIQCQVDSQVTMMFWYRQQPGQSLTLIATANQGSEATYESGFVIDKFPISRPNLTFSTLTVSNMSPEDSSIYLCSGLAGTANYGYTFGSGTRLTVV.

V and J are TRBV6-5 and TRBJ2-7, with 11 bases aligning to TRBD1. Unmatched junction bases numbered 2, after V lost 2 bases and J lost 2 bases. This CDR3 spans 15 amino acids. CDR1 and CDR2 (germline): MNHEY, SVGAGI. The CDR3 loop is CASSYRDRGTYEQYF. The DNA of the CDR3 is TGTGCCAGCAGTTACCGGGACAGGGGGACCTACGAGCAGTACTTC.

The chain recombines TRBV30 with TRBJ2-1, with a possible D match to TRBD2 (6 bases). Germline V lookup: CDR1 GTSNPN, CDR2 SVGIG (reference sequence). This CDR3 is 14 amino acids long. Trimming took 0 bases from V and 2 from J, leaving 8 bases between them. CDR3 DNA sequence: TGTGCCTGGAGTGTCGGGGGAGCCTACAATGAGCAGTTCTTC. This sequence encodes CAWSVGGAYNEQFF.

V is TRBV9 and J is TRBJ1-6; D ambiguous. Trimming removed 0 bases from V and 5 bases from J, with 9 bases in between. Looked up from germline, CDR1 is SGDLS and CDR2 is YYNGEE. The CDR3 is made up of 15 amino acids. The CDR3: CASSVEHTNNSPLHF. DNA of the CDR3: TGTGCCAGCAGCGTAGAACACACGAATAATTCACCCCTCCACTTT.

V and J are TRBV30 and TRBJ2-3, with 7 bases matching TRBD1. Unmatched junction bases numbered 4, after V lost 2 bases and J lost 2 bases. Germline CDR1 and CDR2: GTSNPN and SVGIG (reference sequence). The length of the CDR3 is 14 residues. The CDR3 region has the DNA TGTGCCTGGAGTTCGACAGGGCCCACAGATACGCAGTATTTT. Protein product: CAWSSTGPTDTQYF.

The chain recombines TRBV6-2 or TRBV6-3 with TRBJ1-5; 7 bases agree with TRBD1. The germline CDR1 and CDR2 sequences are MNHEY and SVGEGT. J gave up 0 bases and V 2 bases, and 16 bases lay outside the gene matches. This CDR3 is built from 20 residues. The CDR3 reads CASSYAWEVQGVYSNQPQHF. In DNA form, the CDR3 reads TGTGCCAGCAGTTACGCGTGGGAGGTTCAGGGGGTCTATAGCAATCAGCCCCAGCATTTT.